This T cell receptor (beta chain) was sequenced for a study of blood T cell repertoires in COVID-19. Study details: There were acute and convalescent COVID-19 samples, and they came from the United States, Italy and Spain. Sources were T cells, B-cell-depleted T cells, or PBMCs; the material itself was cDNA or gDNA.

CDR1 is GTSNPN, CDR2 SVGIG, per germline (reference sequence). CDR3 length: 14 amino acids. The ends lost 3 bases at V and 4 bases at J; junction bases unmatched: 8. The table came from immunoSEQ multiplex PCR; TCRdb's copy has only in-frame clones and leaves some out. The data hold about 160,000 clones, with 70% to 85% observed a single time. Sequenced input: peripheral blood. The chain carries TRBV30 and TRBJ1-2; 7 bases line up with TRBD1. The sequence was obtained from an elderly woman with acute or convalescent COVID-19. CDR3 in DNA: TGTGCCTGGAGCCCGACAGGGAAGACCTATGGCTACACCTTC. It specifies CAWSPTGKTYGYTF.